These T cell receptor beta chains were read from a single sample in a study of blood T cells in healthy people across ages. TCRdb re-analysed the 5' RACE reads in MiXCR, keeping a single row per CDR3 protein. The data hold over 750,000 distinct CDR3 sequences, with 25% observed a single time. These sequences were also reported in another study, on T cells of mothers and their children.

Sequenced sample: blood. These receptors were taken from a boy younger than 18 in good health. Each CDR3 is given with its conserved first and last residue. D genes are given only for firm matches. Clone size, where shown, is once, few, many, or a class for clones that have expanded.

V gene: TRBV4-2; D gene: -; J gene: TRBJ1-2; clone size: -; CDR3 protein: CASSQEEGQGYGYTF; CDR3 DNA: TGTGCCAGCAGCCAAGAAGAGGGCCAGGGGTATGGCTACACCTTC
V gene: TRBV4-1; D gene: -; J gene: TRBJ2-7; clone size: -; CDR3 protein: CASSQRHSATYEQYF; CDR3 DNA: TGCGCCAGCAGCCAAAGACATTCAGCTACCTACGAGCAGTACTTC
V gene: TRBV29-1; D gene: TRBD1; J gene: TRBJ2-7; clone size: -; CDR3 protein: CSVPQTGSDEQYF; CDR3 DNA: TGCAGCGTCCCGCAGACAGGGTCCGACGAGCAGTACTTC
V gene: TRBV12-3/TRBV12-4; D gene: -; J gene: TRBJ2-1; clone size: -; CDR3 protein: CASSSLRNEQFF; CDR3 DNA: TGTGCCAGCAGTTCTCTACGGAATGAGCAGTTCTTC
V gene: TRBV28; D gene: -; J gene: TRBJ2-1; clone size: -; CDR3 protein: CASISGPISYNEQFF; CDR3 DNA: TGTGCCAGCATTTCGGGACCCATCTCCTACAATGAGCAGTTCTTC
V gene: TRBV10-3; D gene: TRBD2; J gene: TRBJ2-1; clone size: -; CDR3 protein: CAISVAGEPYNEQFF; CDR3 DNA: TGTGCCATCAGTGTCGCGGGGGAGCCCTACAATGAGCAGTTCTTC
V gene: TRBV6-5; D gene: -; J gene: TRBJ2-2; clone size: -; CDR3 protein: CASSTMAGYTGELFF; CDR3 DNA: TGTGCCAGCAGCACAATGGCGGGGTACACCGGGGAGCTGTTTTTT
V gene: TRBV4-1; D gene: -; J gene: TRBJ2-5; clone size: -; CDR3 protein: CASRQGIGETQYF; CDR3 DNA: TGCGCCAGCAGACAGGGTATCGGAGAGACCCAGTACTTC
V gene: TRBV12-3/TRBV12-4; D gene: -; J gene: TRBJ2-7; clone size: -; CDR3 protein: CASRRRETYEQYF; CDR3 DNA: TGTGCCAGCCGCCGTCGAGAAACCTACGAGCAGTACTTC
V gene: TRBV28; D gene: TRBD2; J gene: TRBJ2-2; clone size: -; CDR3 protein: CATLEQGGSTGELFF; CDR3 DNA: TGTGCCACCCTAGAGCAGGGCGGGAGCACCGGGGAGCTGTTTTTT
V gene: TRBV12-3/TRBV12-4; D gene: TRBD1; J gene: TRBJ2-2; clone size: few; CDR3 protein: CASSARQGAGELFF; CDR3 DNA: TGTGCCAGCAGTGCTAGACAGGGTGCCGGGGAGCTGTTTTTT
V gene: TRBV11-1; D gene: -; J gene: TRBJ2-1; clone size: -; CDR3 protein: CASSLEFVSYEQFF; CDR3 DNA: TGTGCCAGCAGCTTAGAGTTCGTTTCCTACGAGCAGTTCTTC
V gene: TRBV12-3/TRBV12-4; D gene: -; J gene: TRBJ2-5; clone size: -; CDR3 protein: CASSLRYSAQETQYF; CDR3 DNA: TGTGCCAGCAGTTTACGGTATAGCGCCCAAGAGACCCAGTACTTC
V gene: TRBV7-9; D gene: -; J gene: TRBJ2-7; clone size: few; CDR3 protein: CASSLDYSYEQYF; CDR3 DNA: TGTGCCAGCAGCTTAGACTACTCCTACGAGCAGTACTTC
V gene: TRBV28; D gene: -; J gene: TRBJ2-5; clone size: -; CDR3 protein: CASSLWGTDQETQYF; CDR3 DNA: TGTGCCAGCAGTTTATGGGGGACCGATCAAGAGACCCAGTACTTC
V gene: TRBV7-8; D gene: TRBD2; J gene: TRBJ2-5; clone size: -; CDR3 protein: CASSKAGLQETQYF; CDR3 DNA: TGTGCCAGCAGCAAAGCGGGACTGCAAGAGACCCAGTACTTC
V gene: TRBV9; D gene: -; J gene: TRBJ2-1; clone size: -; CDR3 protein: CASSVASASPYNEQFF; CDR3 DNA: TGTGCCAGCAGCGTAGCTTCGGCTAGCCCTTACAATGAGCAGTTCTTC
V gene: TRBV28; D gene: -; J gene: TRBJ1-2; clone size: -; CDR3 protein: CASSLPGPSKTRHGYTF; CDR3 DNA: TGTGCCAGCAGTCTCCCAGGACCGTCCAAAACGAGGCATGGCTACACCTTC
V gene: TRBV11-2; D gene: -; J gene: TRBJ2-3; clone size: -; CDR3 protein: CASSPNGDTQYF; CDR3 DNA: TGTGCCAGCAGCCCCAATGGAGATACGCAGTATTTT
V gene: TRBV28; D gene: TRBD1; J gene: TRBJ1-2; clone size: few; CDR3 protein: CASSLSSGTGDGYTF; CDR3 DNA: TGTGCCAGCAGTTTATCTTCAGGGACAGGGGATGGCTACACCTTC
V gene: TRBV5-1; D gene: -; J gene: TRBJ1-5; clone size: once; CDR3 protein: CASSLDGSGNKPQHF; CDR3 DNA: TGCGCCAGCAGCTTGGATGGGTCGGGCAATAAGCCCCAGCATTTT
V gene: TRBV5-1; D gene: TRBD2; J gene: TRBJ2-5; clone size: few; CDR3 protein: CASSSTSGGIQETQYF; CDR3 DNA: TGCGCCAGCAGTTCGACTAGCGGGGGTATCCAAGAGACCCAGTACTTC
V gene: TRBV6-6; D gene: -; J gene: TRBJ2-1; clone size: -; CDR3 protein: CASQQLVLYYNEQFF; CDR3 DNA: TGTGCCAGCCAACAACTAGTGCTCTACTACAATGAGCAGTTCTTC
V gene: TRBV14; D gene: TRBD1; J gene: TRBJ2-7; clone size: -; CDR3 protein: CASSQVRGRMSYEQYF; CDR3 DNA: TGTGCCAGCAGCCAAGTAAGGGGGCGAATGTCCTACGAGCAGTACTTC
V gene: TRBV5-1; D gene: -; J gene: TRBJ1-2; clone size: few; CDR3 protein: CASSGSSNYGYTF; CDR3 DNA: TGCGCCAGCAGCGGCAGCTCTAACTATGGCTACACCTTC